This T cell receptor (beta chain) was profiled in a study of T cells in Graves' hyperthyroidism and ophthalmopathy. About the study: Staff took peripheral blood when the initial diagnosis was made, before any treatment began.

Amplification of TCR beta CDR3 regions was performed using RNA transcripts as template. The TCR CDR3 first-round RT-PCR relied on the HTBI primer set. TCRdb reprocessed the multiplex PCR reads with MiXCR, giving one entry per CDR3 protein. The data contain about 420,000 distinct CDR3 sequences, more than 15% of them seen just once; the ten biggest clones take up approximately 8%. The CDR3 has 14 amino acids. Germline V lookup: CDR1 SNHLY, CDR2 FYNNEI. The ends were cut back, 5 bases at V and 3 bases at J, with 11 bases in the middle. The study left out patients who had uncontrolled infection, other autoimmune disease, pregnancy or lactation. Together with thyroid ultrasound, orbital computed tomography, serum thyroxine and TRAb, clinical symptoms were used for diagnoses. This clonotype came up many times.

The chain uses TRBV2 and TRBJ2-1; D is possibly TRBD1 or TRBD2 (6 bases each). This clonotype was obtained from a woman aged 18-30 years with Graves' hyperthyroidism. The material sequenced was blood. CDR3 amino acids: CASSRGPNYNEQFF. The CDR3 DNA reads as TGTGCCAGCAGTCGGGGGCCGAACTACAATGAGCAGTTCTTC.